This TCR beta chain was profiled in a study of blood T cell repertoires in COVID-19. Looking at the study overall: T cells, B-cell-depleted T cells, or PBMCs provided the cDNA or gDNA that served as material.

The germline V gene encodes CDR1 MNHEY and CDR2 SMNVEV (reference sequence). The ends lost 5 bases at V and 6 bases at J; junction bases unmatched: 6. This CDR3 region has 14 residues. The authors' processing: Reference gene primers were amplified, and this amplification served to estimate nucleated cell counts. The assay was immunoSEQ multiplex PCR, and TCRdb's table has in-frame clones only and misses some. V, J and clone size derive from that table, while D and trimming were established from the DNA sequence. The sample lists about 250,000 clones, about 86% occurring once. The chain joins TRBV27 to TRBJ1-5, with TRBD1 identical over 8 bases. The TCR originated in an older man with acute or convalescent COVID-19. The sequencing input was peripheral blood. The chain's CDR3 is CASSPDRGGQPQHF. The CDR3, as DNA: TGTGCCAGCAGTCCTGACAGGGGAGGTCAGCCCCAGCATTTT.